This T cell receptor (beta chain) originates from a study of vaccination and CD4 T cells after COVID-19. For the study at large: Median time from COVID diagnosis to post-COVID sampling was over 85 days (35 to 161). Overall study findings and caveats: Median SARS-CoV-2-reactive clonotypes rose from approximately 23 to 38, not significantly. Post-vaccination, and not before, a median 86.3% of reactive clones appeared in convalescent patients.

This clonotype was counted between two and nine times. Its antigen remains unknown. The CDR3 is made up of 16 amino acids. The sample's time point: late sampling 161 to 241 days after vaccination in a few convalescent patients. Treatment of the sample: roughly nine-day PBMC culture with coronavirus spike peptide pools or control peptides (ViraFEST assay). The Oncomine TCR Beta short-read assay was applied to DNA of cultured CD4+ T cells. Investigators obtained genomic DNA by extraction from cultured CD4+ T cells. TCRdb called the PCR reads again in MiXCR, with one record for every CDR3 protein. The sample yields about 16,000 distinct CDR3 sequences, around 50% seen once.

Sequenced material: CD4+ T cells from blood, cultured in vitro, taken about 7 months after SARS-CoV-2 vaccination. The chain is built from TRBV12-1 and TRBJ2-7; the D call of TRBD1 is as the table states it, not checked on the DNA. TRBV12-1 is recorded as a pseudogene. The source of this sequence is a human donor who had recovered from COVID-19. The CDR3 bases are TGTGCCAGCAGCTTCCGCAGACAGGGTAGCTCCTACGAGCAGTACTTC. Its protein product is CASSFRRQGSSYEQYF.